This T cell receptor beta chain was documented in a study of T cells in Graves' hyperthyroidism and ophthalmopathy. General study findings and limits: Researchers report that a 13 V-J model separated ophthalmopathy from stable hyperthyroidism.

Between the trimmed V and J ends, which lost 0 bases and 4 bases, there was a span of 16 bases. This CDR3 has 16 residues. Germline V lookup: CDR1 SGDLS, CDR2 YYNGEE. Amplified TCR beta CDR3 regions derived from RNA transcripts. HTBI primers were employed in a first-round RT-PCR of the TCR CDR3. TCRdb processed the multiplex PCR reads anew with MiXCR; each CDR3 protein has one entry. The sample yields about 840,000 distinct CDR3 sequences, about two fifths seen once. This clonotype has more than one count but fewer than ten. Antigen unknown. If no ophthalmopathy progression occurred within 18 months, Graves' hyperthyroidism was stable.

Specimen: blood. The chain employs TRBV9 and TRBJ1-2; TRBD1 is a possible D gene (5 bases). This receptor was obtained from a man younger than 35 with Graves' hyperthyroidism. The CDR3 bases are TGTGCCAGCAGCGTAGAGGGGCAGGGCCCCATCTATGGCTACACCTTC. This codes for CASSVEGQGPIYGYTF. The complete variable domain, with remaining parts taken from reference TRBV9 and TRBJ1-2, reads DSGVTQTPKHLITATGQRVTLRCSPRSGDLSVYWYQQSLDQGLQFLIQYYNGEERAKGNILERFSAQQFPDLHSELNLSSLELGDSALYFCASSVEGQGPIYGYTFGSGTRLTVV.